This record covers a single T cell receptor beta chain. Its antigen remains unidentified. This could be a read error, since a much larger clone is one nucleotide away. Amplification of TCR beta CDR3 regions used RNA as the template. The HTBI primer set drove a first-round RT-PCR of the TCR CDR3. TCRdb ran MiXCR on the multiplex PCR reads and lists one entry per CDR3 protein. There are 750,000 to 900,000 distinct CDR3 sequences in the sample; roughly 40% occur only once, and approximately 8.7% lies in the top ten. The data derive from a study of T cells in Graves' hyperthyroidism and ophthalmopathy. Findings of the study overall: Blood also contained most expanded thyroid clonotypes above 0.001.

Germline V lookup: CDR1 SNHLY, CDR2 FYNNEI. CDR3 length equals 15 residues. Those with hyperthyroidism were 18 to 65 years old, newly diagnosed, and ill for under 2 months. The chain uses TRBV2 and TRBJ1-2, with D possibly matching TRBD1 (5 bases). The sequence was collected from a man younger than 30 with Graves' hyperthyroidism. Sequencing input: blood. Here the CDR3 reads CGSSASGRGGYGYTF. The CDR3 DNA follows: TGTGGCAGCAGTGCGTCGGGGAGGGGTGGCTATGGCTACACCTTC.